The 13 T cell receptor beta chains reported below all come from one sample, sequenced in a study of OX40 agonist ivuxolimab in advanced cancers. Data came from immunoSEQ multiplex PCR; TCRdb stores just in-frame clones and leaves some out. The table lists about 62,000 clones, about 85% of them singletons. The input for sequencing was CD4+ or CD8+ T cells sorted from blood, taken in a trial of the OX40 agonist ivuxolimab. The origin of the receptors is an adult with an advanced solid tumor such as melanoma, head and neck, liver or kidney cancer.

CDR3 amino acids: CASSSLRGLADTQYF. The CDR3 DNA is TGTGCCAGCAGCTCTTTACGGGGACTAGCAGATACGCAGTATTTT. V is TRBV7-2 and J is TRBJ2-3; 8 bases map to TRBD2. The ends lost 4 bases at V and 4 bases at J; junction bases unmatched: 7. CDR1 and CDR2 from the germline V gene are SGHTA and FQGNSA. This CDR3 has 15 amino acids.

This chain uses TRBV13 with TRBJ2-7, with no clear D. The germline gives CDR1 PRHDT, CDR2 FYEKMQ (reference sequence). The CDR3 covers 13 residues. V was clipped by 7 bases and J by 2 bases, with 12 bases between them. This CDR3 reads CASNPLLPYEQYF. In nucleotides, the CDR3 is TGTGCCAGCAACCCGCTTCTCCCCTACGAGCAGTACTTC.

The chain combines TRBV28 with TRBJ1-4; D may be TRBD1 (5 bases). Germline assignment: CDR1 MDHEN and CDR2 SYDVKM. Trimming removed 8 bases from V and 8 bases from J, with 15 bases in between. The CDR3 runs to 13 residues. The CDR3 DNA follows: TGTGCCAGCGGCCTGGGGGGGATGGAAAAACTGTTTTTT. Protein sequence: CASGLGGMEKLFF.

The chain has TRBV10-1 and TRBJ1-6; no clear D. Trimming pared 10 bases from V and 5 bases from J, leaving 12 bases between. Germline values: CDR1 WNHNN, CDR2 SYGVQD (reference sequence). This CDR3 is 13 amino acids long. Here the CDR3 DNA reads TGCGCCACCCAGAGGGCCAATAATTCACCCCTCCACTTT. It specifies CATQRANNSPLHF.

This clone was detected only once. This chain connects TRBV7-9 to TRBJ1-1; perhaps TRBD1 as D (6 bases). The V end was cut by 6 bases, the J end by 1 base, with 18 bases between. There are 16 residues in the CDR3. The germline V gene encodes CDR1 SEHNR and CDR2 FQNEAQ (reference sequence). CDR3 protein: CASSPERGDRNTEAFF. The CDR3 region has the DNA TGTGCCAGCAGTCCTGAAAGGGGGGATCGGAACACTGAAGCTTTCTTT.

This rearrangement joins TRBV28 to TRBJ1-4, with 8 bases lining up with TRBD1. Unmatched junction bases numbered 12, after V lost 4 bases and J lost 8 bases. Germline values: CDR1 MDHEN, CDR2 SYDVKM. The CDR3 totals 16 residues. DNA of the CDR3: TGTGCCAGCAGTTACACGGGGCAGGGGGCTGACGAAAAACTGTTTTTT. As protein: CASSYTGQGADEKLFF. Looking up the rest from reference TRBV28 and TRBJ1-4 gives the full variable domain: DVKVTQSSRYLVKRTGEKVFLECVQDMDHENMFWYRQDPGLGLRLIYFSYDVKMKEKGDIPEGYSVSREKKERFSLILESASTNQTSMYLCASSYTGQGADEKLFFGSGTQLSVL.

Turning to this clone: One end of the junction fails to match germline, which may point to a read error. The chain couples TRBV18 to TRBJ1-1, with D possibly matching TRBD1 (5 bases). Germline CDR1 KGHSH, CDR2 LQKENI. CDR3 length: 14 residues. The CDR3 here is CASSPQDTNTEAFF. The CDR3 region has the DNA TGTGCCAGCTCGCCACAGGATACTAACACTGAAGCTTTCTTT.

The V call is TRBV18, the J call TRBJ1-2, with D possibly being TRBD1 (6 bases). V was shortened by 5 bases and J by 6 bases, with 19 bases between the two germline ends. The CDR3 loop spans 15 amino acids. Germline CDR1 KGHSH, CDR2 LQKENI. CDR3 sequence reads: CASSVTGQSYDGYTF. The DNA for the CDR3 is TGTGCCAGCTCAGTTACAGGGCAGAGCTACGATGGCTACACCTTC.

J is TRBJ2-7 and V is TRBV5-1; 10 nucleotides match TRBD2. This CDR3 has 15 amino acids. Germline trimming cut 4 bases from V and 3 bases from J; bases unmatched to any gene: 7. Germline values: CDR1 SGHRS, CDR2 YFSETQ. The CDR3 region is CASSVTSGPYYEQYF. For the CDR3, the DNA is TGCGCCAGCAGCGTGACTAGCGGGCCTTACTACGAGCAGTACTTC.

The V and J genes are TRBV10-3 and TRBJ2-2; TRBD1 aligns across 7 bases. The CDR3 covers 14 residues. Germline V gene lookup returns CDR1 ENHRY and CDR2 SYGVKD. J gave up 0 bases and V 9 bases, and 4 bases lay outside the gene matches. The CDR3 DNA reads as TGTGCCATTAGACAGGGTCCGAACACCGGGGAGCTGTTTTTT. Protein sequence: CAIRQGPNTGELFF.

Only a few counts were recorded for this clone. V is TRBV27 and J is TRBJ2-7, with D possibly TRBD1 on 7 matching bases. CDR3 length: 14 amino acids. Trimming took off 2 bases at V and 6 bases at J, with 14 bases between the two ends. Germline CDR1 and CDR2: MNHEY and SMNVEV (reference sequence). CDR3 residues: CASSLRRDSLEQYF. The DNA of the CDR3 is TGTGCCAGCAGTTTAAGGCGGGACAGCCTCGAGCAGTACTTC.

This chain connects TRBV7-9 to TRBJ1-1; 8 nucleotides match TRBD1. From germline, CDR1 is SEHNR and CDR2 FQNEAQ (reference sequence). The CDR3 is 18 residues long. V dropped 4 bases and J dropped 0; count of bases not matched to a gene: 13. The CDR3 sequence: CASSYPRGDRTLNTEAFF. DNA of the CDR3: TGTGCCAGCAGCTACCCCCGGGGGGACAGGACCTTGAACACTGAAGCTTTCTTT.

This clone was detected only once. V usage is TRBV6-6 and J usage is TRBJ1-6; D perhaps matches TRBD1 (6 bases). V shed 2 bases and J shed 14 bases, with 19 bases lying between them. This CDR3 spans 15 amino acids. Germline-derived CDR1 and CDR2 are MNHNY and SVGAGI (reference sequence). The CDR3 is CASSYGQGQPKSLHF. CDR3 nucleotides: TGTGCCAGCAGTTACGGCCAAGGACAGCCTAAGTCCCTCCACTTT.